This T cell receptor beta chain was identified in a study of shared clonotypes between healthy human individuals. Study background: CD4 naive and CD4 memory each took three plates per donor, while CD8 naive took two and CD8 memory one.

The CDR3 totals 14 residues. V was clipped by 0 bases and J by 4 bases, with 10 bases between them. The germline V gene encodes CDR1 SGDLS and CDR2 YYNGEE. Using immunoSEQ multiplex PCR, the repertoire was profiled, and TCRdb retains in-frame clones only, with some absent. The table lists hundreds of thousands of clones, around three quarters of them singletons, with around 1.8% in the top ten. The TCR originated in a woman between 25 and 40 years old in good health. V usage is TRBV9 and J usage is TRBJ2-5; D perhaps matches TRBD1 (5 bases). Sequencing was performed on memory CD4+ T cells sorted from blood. Subset meaning: CD45RA-negative fraction. CDR3 nucleotides: TGTGCCAGCAGCGTAGGTCTAGACAGAGAGACCCAGTACTTC. This encodes CASSVGLDRETQYF.